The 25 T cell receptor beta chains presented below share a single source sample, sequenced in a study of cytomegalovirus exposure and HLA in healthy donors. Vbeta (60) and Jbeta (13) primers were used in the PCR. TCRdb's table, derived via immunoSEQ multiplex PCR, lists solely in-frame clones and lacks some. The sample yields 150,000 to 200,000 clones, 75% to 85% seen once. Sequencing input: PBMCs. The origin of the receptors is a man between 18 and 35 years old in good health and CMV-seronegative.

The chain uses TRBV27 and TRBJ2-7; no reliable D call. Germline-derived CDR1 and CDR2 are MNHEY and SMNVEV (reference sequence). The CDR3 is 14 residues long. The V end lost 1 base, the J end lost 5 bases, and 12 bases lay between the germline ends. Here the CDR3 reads CASSLYQSGNEQYF. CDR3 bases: TGTGCCAGCAGTTTATACCAGTCAGGCAACGAGCAGTACTTC.

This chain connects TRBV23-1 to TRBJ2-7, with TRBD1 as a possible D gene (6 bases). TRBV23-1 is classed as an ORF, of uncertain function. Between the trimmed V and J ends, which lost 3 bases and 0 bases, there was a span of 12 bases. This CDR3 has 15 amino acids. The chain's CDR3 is CASSQLDSFSYEQYF. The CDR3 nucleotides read TGCGCCAGCAGTCAGTTGGACAGTTTCTCCTACGAGCAGTACTTC.

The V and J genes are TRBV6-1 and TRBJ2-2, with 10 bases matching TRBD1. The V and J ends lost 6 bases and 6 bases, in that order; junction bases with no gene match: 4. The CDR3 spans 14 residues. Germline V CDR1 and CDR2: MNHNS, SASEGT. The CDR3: CASRDRGDAGELFF. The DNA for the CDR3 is TGTGCCAGCAGGGACAGGGGGGATGCCGGGGAGCTGTTTTTT.

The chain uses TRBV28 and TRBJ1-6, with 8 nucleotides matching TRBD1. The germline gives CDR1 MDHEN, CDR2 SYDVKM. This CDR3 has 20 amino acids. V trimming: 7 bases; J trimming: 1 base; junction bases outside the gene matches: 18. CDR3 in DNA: TGTGCCAGCATTCAAAGCCAGGGGGCGAATTGGGTGTCCTATAATTCACCCCTCCACTTT. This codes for CASIQSQGANWVSYNSPLHF.

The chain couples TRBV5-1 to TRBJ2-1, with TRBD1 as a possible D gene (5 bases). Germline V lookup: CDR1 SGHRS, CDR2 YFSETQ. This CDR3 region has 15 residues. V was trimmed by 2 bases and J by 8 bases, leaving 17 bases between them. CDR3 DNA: TGCGCCAGCAGCTTTTTCGGCAGGGAAGGCGATGAGCAGTTCTTC. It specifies CASSFFGREGDEQFF.

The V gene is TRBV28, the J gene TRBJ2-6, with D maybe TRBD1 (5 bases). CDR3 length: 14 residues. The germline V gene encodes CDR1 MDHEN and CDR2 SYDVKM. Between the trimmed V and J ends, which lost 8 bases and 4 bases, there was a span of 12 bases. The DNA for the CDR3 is TGTGCCAGCTCAGGGATCTCCGGGGCCAACGTCCTGACTTTC. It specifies CASSGISGANVLTF. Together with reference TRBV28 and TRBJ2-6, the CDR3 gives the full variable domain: DVKVTQSSRYLVKRTGEKVFLECVQDMDHENMFWYRQDPGLGLRLIYFSYDVKMKEKGDIPEGYSVSREKKERFSLILESASTNQTSMYLCASSGISGANVLTFGAGSRLTVL.

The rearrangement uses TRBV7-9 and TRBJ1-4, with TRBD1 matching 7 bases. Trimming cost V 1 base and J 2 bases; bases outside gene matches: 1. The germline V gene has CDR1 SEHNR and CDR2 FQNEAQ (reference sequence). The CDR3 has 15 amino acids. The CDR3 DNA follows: TGTGCCAGCAGCTTAGAGACAGGGACTAATGAAAAACTGTTTTTT. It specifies CASSLETGTNEKLFF.

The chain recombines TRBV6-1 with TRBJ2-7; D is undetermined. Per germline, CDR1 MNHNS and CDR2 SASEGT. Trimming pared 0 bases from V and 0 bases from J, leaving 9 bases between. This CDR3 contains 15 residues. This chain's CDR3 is CASSEALQVSYEQYF. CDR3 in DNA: TGTGCCAGCAGTGAAGCGCTCCAGGTCTCCTACGAGCAGTACTTC.

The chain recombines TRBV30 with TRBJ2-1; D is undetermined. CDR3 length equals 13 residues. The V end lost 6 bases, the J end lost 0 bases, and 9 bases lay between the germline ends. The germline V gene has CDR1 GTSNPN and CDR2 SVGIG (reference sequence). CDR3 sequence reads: CACARLSYNEQFF. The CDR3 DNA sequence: TGTGCCTGTGCGCGTCTCTCCTACAATGAGCAGTTCTTC.

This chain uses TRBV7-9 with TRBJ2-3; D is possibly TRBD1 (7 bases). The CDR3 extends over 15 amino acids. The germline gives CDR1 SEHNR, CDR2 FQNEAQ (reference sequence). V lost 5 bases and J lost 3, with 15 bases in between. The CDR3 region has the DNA TGTGCCAGCAGCCCGGTGACAGGGACTACAGATACGCAGTATTTT. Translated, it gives CASSPVTGTTDTQYF.

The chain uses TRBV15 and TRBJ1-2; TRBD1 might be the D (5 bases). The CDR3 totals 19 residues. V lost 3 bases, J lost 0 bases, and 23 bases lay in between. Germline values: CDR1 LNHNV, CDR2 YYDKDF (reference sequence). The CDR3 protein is CATSRGKTVFPATNYGYTF. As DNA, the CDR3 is TGTGCCACCAGCAGGGGGAAGACAGTTTTTCCGGCCACTAACTATGGCTACACCTTC.

CDR3 protein: CASSWGDGANTEAFF. Here the CDR3 DNA reads TGTGCCAGCAGCTGGGGAGACGGTGCGAACACTGAAGCTTTCTTT. The rearrangement joins TRBV7-3 to TRBJ1-1; D unresolved. Between the trimmed V and J ends, which lost 4 bases and 1 base, there was a span of 13 bases. CDR1 SGHTA and CDR2 FQGTGA come from the germline V gene. CDR3 length equals 15 residues.

CDR3 nucleotides: TGTGCCAGCAGCGGTGACAGGGCCCGCACCTTC. It yields the protein CASSGDRARTF. This sequence joins TRBV9 and TRBJ1-2; the match to TRBD1 covers 7 bases. Trimming removed 3 bases from V and 13 bases from J; junction bases left unmatched: 6. The length of the CDR3 is 11 residues. Germline V lookup: CDR1 SGDLS, CDR2 YYNGEE.

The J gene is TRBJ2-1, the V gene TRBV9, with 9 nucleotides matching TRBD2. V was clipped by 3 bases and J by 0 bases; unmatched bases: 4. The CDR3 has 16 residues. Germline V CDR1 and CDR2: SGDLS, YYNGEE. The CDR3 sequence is CASSESGRPSYNEQFF. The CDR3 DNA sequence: TGTGCCAGCAGCGAGAGCGGGAGGCCCTCCTACAATGAGCAGTTCTTC.

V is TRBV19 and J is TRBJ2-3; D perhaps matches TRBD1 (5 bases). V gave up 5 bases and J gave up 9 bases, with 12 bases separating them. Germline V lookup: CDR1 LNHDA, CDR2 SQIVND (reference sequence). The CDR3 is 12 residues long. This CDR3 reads CASSLTAGTQYF. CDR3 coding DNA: TGTGCCAGTAGTCTCACGGCAGGGACGCAGTATTTT.

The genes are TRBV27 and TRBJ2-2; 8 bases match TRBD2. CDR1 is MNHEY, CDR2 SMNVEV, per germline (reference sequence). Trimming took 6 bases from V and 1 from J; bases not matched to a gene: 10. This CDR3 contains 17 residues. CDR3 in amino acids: CASRKREFWGNTGELFF. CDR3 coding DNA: TGTGCCAGCAGGAAGCGGGAGTTTTGGGGGAACACCGGGGAGCTGTTTTTT.

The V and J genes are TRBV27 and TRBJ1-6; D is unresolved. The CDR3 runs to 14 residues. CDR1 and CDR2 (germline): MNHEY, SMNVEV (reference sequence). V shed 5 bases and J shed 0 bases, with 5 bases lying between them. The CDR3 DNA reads TGTGCCAGCAGTCCCAACTCCTATAATTCACCCCTCCACTTT. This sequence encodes CASSPNSYNSPLHF.

CDR3 sequence reads: CASSSGTGNQPQHF. DNA of the CDR3: TGTGCCAGCAGTTCCGGGACAGGGAACCAGCCCCAGCATTTT. The chain couples TRBV6-5 to TRBJ1-5; TRBD1 aligns across 9 bases. Trimming at V came to 4 bases and at J to 7 bases, leaving 5 bases not matched to a gene. The CDR3 contains 14 residues. Germline CDR1 MNHEY, CDR2 SVGAGI.

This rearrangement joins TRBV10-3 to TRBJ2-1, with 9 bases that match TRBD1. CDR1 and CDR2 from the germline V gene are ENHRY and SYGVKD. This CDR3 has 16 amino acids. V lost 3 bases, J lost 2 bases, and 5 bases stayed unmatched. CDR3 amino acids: CAISDDRGGAYNEQFF. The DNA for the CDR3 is TGTGCCATCAGTGATGACAGGGGGGGTGCCTACAATGAGCAGTTCTTC.

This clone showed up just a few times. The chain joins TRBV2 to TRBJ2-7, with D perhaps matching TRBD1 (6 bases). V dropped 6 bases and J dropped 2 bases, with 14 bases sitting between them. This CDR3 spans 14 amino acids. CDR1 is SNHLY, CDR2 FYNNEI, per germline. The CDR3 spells CASRLGQLTYEQYF. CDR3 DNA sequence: TGTGCCAGCAGGCTCGGACAGCTGACCTACGAGCAGTACTTC.

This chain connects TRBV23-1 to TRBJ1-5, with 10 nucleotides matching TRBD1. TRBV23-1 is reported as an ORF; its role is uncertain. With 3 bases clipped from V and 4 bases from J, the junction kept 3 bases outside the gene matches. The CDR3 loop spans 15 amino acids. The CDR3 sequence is CASSHPDRGNQPQHF. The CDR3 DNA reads TGCGCCAGCAGTCACCCGGACAGGGGGAATCAGCCCCAGCATTTT.

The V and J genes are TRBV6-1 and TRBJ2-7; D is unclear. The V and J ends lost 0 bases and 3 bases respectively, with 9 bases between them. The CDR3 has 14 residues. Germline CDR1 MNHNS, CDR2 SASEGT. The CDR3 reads CASSEASQNYEQYF. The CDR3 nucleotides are TGTGCCAGCAGTGAAGCATCACAGAACTACGAGCAGTACTTC.

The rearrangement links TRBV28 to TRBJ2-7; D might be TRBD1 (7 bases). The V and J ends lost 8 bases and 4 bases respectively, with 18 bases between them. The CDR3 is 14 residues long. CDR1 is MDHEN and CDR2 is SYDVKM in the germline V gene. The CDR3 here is CASSGGSMGYEQYF. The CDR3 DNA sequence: TGTGCCAGCTCAGGGGGGTCGATGGGATACGAGCAGTACTTC.

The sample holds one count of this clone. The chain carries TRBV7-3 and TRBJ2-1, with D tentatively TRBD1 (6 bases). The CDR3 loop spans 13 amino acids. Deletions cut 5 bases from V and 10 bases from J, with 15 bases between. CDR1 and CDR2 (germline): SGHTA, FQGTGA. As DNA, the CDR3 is TGTGCCAGCAGCGGGGGCCCCCGGCAAGAGCAGTTCTTC. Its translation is CASSGGPRQEQFF.

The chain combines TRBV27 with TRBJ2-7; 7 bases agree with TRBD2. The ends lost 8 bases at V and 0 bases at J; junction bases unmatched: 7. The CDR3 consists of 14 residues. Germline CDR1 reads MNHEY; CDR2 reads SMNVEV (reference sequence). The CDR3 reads CASGRGGSSYEQYF. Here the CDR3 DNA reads TGTGCCAGCGGACGCGGGGGAAGCTCCTACGAGCAGTACTTC.